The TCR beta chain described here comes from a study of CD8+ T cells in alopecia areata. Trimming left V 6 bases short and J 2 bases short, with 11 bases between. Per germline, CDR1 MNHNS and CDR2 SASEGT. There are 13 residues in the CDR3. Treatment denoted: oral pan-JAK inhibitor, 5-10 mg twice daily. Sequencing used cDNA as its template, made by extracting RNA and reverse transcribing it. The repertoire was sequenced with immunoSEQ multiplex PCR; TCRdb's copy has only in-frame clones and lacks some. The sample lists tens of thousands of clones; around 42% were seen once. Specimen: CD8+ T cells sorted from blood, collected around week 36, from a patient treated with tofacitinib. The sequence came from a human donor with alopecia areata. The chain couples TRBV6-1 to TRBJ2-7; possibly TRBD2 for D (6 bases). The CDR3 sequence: CASSVGLTYEQYF. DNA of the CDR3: TGTGCCAGCAGCGTTGGACTAACCTACGAGCAGTACTTC.